This T cell receptor beta chain was identified in a study of blood T cell repertoires in COVID-19. Study-wide background: COVID-19 samples from acute and convalescent phases originated in the United States, Italy and Spain.

TCRdb's copy holds only in-frame clones and misses some; the assay was immunoSEQ multiplex PCR. The sample lists tens of thousands of clones; 82% were seen once. Trimming cost V 4 bases and J 1 base, with 4 bases left between them. Germline CDR1 reads SNHLY; CDR2 reads FYNNEI. CDR3 length equals 13 residues. The rearrangement joins TRBV2 to TRBJ2-2; no clear D. The TCR originated in a woman aged 60 to 75 with acute or convalescent COVID-19. Sequencing was done on a sample of peripheral blood. CDR3 bases: TGTGCCAGCAGTGGCAGGAACACCGGGGAGCTGTTTTTT. Residues: CASSGRNTGELFF.